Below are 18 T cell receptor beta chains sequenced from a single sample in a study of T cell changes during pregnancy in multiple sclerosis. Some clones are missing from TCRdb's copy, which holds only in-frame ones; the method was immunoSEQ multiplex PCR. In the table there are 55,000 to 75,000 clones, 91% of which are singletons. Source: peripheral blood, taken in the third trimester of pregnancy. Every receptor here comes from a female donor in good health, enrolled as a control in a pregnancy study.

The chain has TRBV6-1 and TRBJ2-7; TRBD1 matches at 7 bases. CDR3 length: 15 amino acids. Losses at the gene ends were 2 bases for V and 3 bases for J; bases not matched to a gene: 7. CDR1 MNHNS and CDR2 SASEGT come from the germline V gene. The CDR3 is CASSEYVPGGYEQYF. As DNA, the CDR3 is TGTGCCAGCAGTGAATATGTGCCAGGGGGCTACGAGCAGTACTTC.

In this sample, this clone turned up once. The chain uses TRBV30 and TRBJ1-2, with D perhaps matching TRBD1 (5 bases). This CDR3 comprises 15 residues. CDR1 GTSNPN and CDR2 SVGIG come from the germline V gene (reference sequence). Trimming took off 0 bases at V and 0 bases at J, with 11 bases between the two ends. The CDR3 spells CAWSVPDRANYGYTF. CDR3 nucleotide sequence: TGTGCCTGGAGTGTACCCGACAGAGCTAACTATGGCTACACCTTC.

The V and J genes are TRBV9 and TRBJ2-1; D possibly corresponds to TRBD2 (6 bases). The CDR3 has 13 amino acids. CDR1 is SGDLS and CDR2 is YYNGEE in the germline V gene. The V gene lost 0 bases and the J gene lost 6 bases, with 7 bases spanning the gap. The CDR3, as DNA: TGTGCCAGCAGCGTAGGGACTATCAATGAGCAGTTCTTC. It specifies CASSVGTINEQFF.

CDR3 DNA sequence: TGTGCCAGCAGCCGAGGGGGGGCCGTCACAGATACGCAGTATTTT. Translation gives CASSRGGAVTDTQYF. V is TRBV5-8 and J is TRBJ2-3; D is possibly TRBD2 (7 bases). There are 15 residues in the CDR3. CDR1 is SGHTS and CDR2 is YDEGEE in the germline V gene. With 4 bases removed from V and 2 bases from J, the gap between germline ends came to 14 bases.

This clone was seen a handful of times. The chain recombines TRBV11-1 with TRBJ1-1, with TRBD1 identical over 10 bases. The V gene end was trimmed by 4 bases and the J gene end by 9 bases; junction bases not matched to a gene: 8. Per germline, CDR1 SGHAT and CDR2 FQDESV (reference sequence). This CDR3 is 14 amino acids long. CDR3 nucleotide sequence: TGTGCCAGCAGCTCGGGACAGGGGACAACTAAAGCTTTCTTT. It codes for CASSSGQGTTKAFF. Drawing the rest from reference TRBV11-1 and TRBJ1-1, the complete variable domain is EAEVAQSPRYKITEKSQAVAFWCDPISGHATLYWYRQILGQGPELLVQFQDESVVDDSQLPKDRFSAERLKGVDSTLKIQPAELGDSAMYLCASSSGQGTTKAFFGQGTRLTVV.

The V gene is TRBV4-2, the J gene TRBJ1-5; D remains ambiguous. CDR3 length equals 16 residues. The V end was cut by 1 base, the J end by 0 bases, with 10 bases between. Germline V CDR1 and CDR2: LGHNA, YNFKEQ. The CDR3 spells CASSQAGEDSNQPQHF. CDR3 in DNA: TGTGCCAGCAGCCAAGCGGGAGAAGATAGCAATCAGCCCCAGCATTTT.

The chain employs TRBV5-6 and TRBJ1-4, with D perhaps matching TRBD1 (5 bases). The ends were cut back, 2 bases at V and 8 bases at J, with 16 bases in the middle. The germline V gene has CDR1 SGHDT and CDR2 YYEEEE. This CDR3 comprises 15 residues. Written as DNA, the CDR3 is TGTGCCAGCAGCTTCCGGCCGACAGCGACCGAAAAACTGTTTTTT. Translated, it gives CASSFRPTATEKLFF.

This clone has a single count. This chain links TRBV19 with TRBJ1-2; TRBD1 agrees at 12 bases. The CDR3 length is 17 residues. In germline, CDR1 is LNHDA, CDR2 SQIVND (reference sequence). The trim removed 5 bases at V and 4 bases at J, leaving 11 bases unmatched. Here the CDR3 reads CASSFGTGGEISYGYTF. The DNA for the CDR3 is TGTGCCAGTAGTTTCGGGACAGGGGGCGAAATTAGCTATGGCTACACCTTC. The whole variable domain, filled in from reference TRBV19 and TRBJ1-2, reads DGGITQSPKYLFRKEGQNVTLSCEQNLNHDAMYWYRQDPGQGLRLIYYSQIVNDFQKGDIAEGYSVSREKKESFPLTVTSAQKNPTAFYLCASSFGTGGEISYGYTFGSGTRLTVV.

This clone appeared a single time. DNA for the CDR3: TGTGCCAGCAGGAACCTATCCCCGGACAGTCAGCCCCAGCATTTT. Amino acids: CASRNLSPDSQPQHF. The chain combines TRBV2 with TRBJ1-5, with a possible D match to TRBD1 (6 bases). This CDR3 has 15 residues. Trimming shortened V by 6 bases and J by 6 bases, and 18 bases separated the two germline ends. The germline V gene encodes CDR1 SNHLY and CDR2 FYNNEI.

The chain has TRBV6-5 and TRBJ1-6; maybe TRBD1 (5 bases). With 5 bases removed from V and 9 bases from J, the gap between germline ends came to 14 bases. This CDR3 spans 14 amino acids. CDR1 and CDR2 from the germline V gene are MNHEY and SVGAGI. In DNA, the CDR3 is TGTGCCAGCAGTCTTACTCCAGGGCCTTCACCCCTCCACTTT. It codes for CASSLTPGPSPLHF.

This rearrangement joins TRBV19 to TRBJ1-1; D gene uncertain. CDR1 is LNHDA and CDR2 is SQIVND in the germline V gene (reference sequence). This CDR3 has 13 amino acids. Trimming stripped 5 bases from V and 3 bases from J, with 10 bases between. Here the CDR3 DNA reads TGTGCCAGTAGTTATACACAGTACACTGAAGCTTTCTTT. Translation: CASSYTQYTEAFF. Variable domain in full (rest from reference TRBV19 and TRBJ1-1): DGGITQSPKYLFRKEGQNVTLSCEQNLNHDAMYWYRQDPGQGLRLIYYSQIVNDFQKGDIAEGYSVSREKKESFPLTVTSAQKNPTAFYLCASSYTQYTEAFFGQGTRLTVV.

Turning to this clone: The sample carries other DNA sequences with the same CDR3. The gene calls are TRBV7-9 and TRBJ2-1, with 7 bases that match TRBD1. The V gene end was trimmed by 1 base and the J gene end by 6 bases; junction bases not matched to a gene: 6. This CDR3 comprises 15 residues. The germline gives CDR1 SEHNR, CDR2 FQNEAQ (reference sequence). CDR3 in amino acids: CASSLVGRGSNEQFF. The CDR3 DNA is TGTGCCAGCAGCTTAGTGGGCAGGGGGAGCAATGAGCAGTTCTTC. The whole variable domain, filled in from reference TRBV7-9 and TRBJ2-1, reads DTGVSQNPRHKITKRGQNVTFRCDPISEHNRLYWYRQTLGQGPEFLTYFQNEAQLEKSRLLSDRFSAERPKGSFSTLEIQRTEQGDSAMYLCASSLVGRGSNEQFFGPGTRLTVL.

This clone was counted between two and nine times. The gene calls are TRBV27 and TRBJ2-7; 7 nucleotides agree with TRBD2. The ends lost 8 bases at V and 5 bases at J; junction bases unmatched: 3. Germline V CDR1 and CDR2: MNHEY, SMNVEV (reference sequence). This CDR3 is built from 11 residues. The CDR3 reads CASGEGHEQYF. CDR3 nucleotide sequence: TGTGCCAGCGGGGAGGGCCACGAGCAGTACTTC.

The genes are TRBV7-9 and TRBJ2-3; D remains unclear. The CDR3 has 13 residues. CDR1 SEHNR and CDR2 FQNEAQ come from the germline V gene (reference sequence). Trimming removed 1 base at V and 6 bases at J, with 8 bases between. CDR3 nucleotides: TGTGCCAGCAGCTTAGGGGCTTCGGATACGCAGTATTTT. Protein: CASSLGASDTQYF. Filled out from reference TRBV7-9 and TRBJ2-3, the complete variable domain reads DTGVSQNPRHKITKRGQNVTFRCDPISEHNRLYWYRQTLGQGPEFLTYFQNEAQLEKSRLLSDRFSAERPKGSFSTLEIQRTEQGDSAMYLCASSLGASDTQYFGPGTRLTVL.

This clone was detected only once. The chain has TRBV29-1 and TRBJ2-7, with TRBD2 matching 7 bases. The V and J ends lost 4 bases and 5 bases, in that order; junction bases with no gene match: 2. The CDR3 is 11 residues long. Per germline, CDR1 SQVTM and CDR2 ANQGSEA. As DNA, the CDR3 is TGCAGCGTTGGGGGGAGGGACGAGCAGTACTTC. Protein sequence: CSVGGRDEQYF.

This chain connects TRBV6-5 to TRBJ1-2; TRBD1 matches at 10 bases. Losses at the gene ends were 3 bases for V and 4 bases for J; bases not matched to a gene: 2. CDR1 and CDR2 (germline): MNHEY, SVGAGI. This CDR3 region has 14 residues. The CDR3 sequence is CASSYGTGAYGYTF. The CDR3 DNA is TGTGCCAGCAGTTATGGGACAGGGGCCTATGGCTACACCTTC.

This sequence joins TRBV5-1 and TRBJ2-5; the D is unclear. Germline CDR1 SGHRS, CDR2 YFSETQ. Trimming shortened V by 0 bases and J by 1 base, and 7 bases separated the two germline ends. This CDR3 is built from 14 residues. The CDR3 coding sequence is TGCGCCAGCAGCTTGGCTGTCAGCCAAGAGACCCAGTACTTC. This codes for CASSLAVSQETQYF.

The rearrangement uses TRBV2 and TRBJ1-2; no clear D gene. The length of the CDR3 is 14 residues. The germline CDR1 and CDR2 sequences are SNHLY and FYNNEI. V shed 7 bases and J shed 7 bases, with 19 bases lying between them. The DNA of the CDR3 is TGTGCCAGCAACACTGGAACGGGGTCCGGTGGCTACACCTTC. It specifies CASNTGTGSGGYTF.